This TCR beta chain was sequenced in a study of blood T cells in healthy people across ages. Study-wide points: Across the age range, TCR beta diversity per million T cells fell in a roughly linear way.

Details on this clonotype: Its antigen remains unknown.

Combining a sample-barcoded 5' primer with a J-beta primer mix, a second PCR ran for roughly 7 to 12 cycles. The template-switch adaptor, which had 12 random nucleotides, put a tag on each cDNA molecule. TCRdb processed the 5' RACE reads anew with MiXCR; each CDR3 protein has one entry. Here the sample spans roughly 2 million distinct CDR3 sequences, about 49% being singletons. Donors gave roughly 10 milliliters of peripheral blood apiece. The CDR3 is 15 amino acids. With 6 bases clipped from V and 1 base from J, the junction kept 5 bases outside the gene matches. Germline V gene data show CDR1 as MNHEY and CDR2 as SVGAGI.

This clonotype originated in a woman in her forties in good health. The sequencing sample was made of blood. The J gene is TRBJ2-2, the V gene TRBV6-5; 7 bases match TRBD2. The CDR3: CASRPSSGNTGELFF. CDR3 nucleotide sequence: TGTGCCAGCAGGCCATCTAGCGGGAACACCGGGGAGCTGTTTTTT.